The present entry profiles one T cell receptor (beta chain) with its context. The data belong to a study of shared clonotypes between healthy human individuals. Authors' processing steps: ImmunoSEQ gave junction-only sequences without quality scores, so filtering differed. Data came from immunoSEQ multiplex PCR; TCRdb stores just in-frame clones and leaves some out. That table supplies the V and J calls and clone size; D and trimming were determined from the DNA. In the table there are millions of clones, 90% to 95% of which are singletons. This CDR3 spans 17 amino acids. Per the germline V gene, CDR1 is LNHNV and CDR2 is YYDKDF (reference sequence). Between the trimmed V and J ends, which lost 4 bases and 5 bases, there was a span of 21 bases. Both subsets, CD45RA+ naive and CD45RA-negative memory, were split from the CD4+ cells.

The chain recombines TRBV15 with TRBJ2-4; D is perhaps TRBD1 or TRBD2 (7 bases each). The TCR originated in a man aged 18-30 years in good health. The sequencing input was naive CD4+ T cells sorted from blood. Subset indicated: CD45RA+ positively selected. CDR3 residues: CATSKWGGGEGQNIQYF. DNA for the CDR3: TGTGCCACCAGCAAGTGGGGAGGGGGCGAGGGCCAAAACATTCAGTACTTC.